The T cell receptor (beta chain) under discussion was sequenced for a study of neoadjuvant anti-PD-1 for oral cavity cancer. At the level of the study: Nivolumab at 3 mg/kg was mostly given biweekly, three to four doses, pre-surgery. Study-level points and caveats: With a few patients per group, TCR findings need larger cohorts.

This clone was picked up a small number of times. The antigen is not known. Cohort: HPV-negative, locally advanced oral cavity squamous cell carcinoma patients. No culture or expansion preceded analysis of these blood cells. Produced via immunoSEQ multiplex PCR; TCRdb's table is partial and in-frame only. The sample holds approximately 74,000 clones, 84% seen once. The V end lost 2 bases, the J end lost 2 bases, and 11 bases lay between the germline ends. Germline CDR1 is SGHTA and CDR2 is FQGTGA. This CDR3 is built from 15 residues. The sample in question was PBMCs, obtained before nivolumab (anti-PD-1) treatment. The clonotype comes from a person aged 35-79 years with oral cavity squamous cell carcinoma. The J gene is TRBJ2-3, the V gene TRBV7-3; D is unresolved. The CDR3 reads CASSLSRTPTDTQYF. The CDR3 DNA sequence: TGTGCCAGCAGCTTATCTCGGACCCCCACAGATACGCAGTATTTT.